The clone carrying this T cell receptor (delta chain) was picked up a small number of times. An end of the junction differs from the germline gene, which may be a read error. Other DNA sequences within the sample encode an identical CDR3. The CDR3 runs 22 residues. Germline CDR1 is TSWWSYY and CDR2 is QGS. The sample is drawn from a study of gamma-delta T cells after stem cell transplantation. TCRdb re-called the RT-PCR reads using CATT. Here the sample spans about 15,000 delta-chain clones, 9% to 9.5% being singletons. The gene calls are TRDV1 and TRDJ1; 12 bases line up with TRDD3. The receptor's source is a human donor. It is not recorded whose cells these are; they may come from a transplant donor. Sequencing used gamma-delta T cells. CDR3 nucleotides: TGTGCTCTTGGGGTACCCCCTTCCTACGGGACTGGGGGATACAGATTCGGGGTGAGGCTCATCTTC. It yields the protein CALGVPPSYGTGGYRFGVRLIF.